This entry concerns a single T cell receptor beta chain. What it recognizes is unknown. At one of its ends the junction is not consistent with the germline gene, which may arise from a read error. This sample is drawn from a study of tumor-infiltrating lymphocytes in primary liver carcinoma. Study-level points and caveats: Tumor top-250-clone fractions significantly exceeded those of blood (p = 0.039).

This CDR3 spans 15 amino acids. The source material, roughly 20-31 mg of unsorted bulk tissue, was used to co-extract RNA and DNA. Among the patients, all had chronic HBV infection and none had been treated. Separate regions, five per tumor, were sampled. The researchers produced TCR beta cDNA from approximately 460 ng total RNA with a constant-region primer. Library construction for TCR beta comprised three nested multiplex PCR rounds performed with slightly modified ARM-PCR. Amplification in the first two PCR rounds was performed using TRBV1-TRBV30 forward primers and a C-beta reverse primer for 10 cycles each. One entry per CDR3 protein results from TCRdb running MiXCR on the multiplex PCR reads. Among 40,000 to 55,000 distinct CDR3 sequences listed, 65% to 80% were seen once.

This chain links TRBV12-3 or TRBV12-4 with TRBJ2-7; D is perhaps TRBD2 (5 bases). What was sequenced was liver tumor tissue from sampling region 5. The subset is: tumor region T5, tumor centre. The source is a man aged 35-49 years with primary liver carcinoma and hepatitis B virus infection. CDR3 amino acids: CASTEPGLAFYERYF. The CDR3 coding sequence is TGTGCCAGCACCGAACCAGGACTGGCTTTTTACGAGCGGTACTTC.